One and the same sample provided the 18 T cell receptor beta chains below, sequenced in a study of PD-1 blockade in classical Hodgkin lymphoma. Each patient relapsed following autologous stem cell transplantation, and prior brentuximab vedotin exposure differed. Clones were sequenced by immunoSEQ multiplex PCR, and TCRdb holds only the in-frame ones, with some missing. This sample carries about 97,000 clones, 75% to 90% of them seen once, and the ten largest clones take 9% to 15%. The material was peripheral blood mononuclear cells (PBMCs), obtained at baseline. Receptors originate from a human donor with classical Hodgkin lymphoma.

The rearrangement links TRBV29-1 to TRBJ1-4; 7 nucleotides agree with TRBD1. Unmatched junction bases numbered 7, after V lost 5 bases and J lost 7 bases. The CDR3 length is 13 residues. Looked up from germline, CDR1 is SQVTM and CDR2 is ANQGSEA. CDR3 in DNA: TGCAGCGTTCTGGGCAGGGGGAGTGAAAAACTGTTTTTT. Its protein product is CSVLGRGSEKLFF.

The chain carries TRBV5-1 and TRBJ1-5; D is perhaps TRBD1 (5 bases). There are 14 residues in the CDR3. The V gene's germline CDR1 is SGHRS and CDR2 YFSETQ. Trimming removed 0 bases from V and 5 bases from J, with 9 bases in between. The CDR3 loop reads CASSLAGGDQPQHF. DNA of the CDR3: TGCGCCAGCAGCTTGGCTGGGGGGGATCAGCCCCAGCATTTT.

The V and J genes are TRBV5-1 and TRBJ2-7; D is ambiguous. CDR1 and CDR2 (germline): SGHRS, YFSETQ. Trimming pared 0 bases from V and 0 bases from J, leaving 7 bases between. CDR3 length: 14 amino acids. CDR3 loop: CASSLGLSSYEQYF. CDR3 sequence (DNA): TGCGCCAGCAGCTTGGGGCTGAGCTCCTACGAGCAGTACTTC.

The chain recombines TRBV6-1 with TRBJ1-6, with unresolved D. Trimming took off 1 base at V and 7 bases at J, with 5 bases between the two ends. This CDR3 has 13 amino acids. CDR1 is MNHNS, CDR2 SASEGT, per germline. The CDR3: CASSEGLNSPLHF. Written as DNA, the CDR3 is TGTGCCAGCAGTGAAGGGTTAAATTCACCCCTCCACTTT.

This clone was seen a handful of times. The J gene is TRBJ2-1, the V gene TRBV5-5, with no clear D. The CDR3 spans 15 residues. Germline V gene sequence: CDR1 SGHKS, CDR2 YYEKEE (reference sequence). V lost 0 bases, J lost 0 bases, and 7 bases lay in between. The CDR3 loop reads CASSLAAGSYNEQFF. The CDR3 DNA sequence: TGTGCCAGCAGCTTGGCGGCTGGCTCCTACAATGAGCAGTTCTTC.

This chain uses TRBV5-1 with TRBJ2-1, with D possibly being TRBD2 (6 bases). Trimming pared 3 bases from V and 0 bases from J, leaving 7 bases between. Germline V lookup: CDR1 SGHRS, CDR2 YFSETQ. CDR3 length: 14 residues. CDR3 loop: CASSWRDSYNEQFF. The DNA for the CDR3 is TGCGCCAGCAGCTGGCGGGACTCCTACAATGAGCAGTTCTTC.

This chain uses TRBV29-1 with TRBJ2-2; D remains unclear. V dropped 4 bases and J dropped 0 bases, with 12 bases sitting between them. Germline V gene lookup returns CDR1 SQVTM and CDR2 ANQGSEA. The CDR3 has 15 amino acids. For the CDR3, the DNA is TGCAGCGTTGCACCTCGGAACACGAACACCGGGGAGCTGTTTTTT. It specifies CSVAPRNTNTGELFF.

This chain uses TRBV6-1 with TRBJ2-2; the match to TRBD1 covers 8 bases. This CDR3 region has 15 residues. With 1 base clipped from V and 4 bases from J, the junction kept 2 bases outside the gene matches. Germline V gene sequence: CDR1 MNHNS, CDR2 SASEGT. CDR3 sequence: CASSEGDRRTGELFF. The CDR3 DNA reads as TGTGCCAGCAGTGAAGGGGACAGGCGCACCGGGGAGCTGTTTTTT.

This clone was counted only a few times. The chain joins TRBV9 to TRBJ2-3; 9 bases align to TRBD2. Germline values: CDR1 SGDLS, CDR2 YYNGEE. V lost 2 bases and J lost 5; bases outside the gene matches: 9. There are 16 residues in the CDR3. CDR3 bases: TGTGCCAGCAGCGTGATGGCGGGAGGGCCGCGAGATACGCAGTATTTT. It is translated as CASSVMAGGPRDTQYF.

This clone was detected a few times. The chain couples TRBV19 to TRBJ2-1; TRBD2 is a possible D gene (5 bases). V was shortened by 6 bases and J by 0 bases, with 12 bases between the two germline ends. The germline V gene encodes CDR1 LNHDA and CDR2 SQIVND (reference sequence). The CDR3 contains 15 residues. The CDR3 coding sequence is TGTGCCAGTAGACCGAAGCGGAGCTCCTACAATGAGCAGTTCTTC. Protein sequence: CASRPKRSSYNEQFF.

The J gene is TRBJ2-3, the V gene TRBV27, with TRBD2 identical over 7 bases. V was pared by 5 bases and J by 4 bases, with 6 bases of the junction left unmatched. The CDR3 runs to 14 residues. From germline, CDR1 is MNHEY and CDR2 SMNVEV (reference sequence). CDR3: CASSIGLVADTQYF. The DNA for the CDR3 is TGTGCCAGCAGTATCGGACTAGTTGCAGATACGCAGTATTTT.

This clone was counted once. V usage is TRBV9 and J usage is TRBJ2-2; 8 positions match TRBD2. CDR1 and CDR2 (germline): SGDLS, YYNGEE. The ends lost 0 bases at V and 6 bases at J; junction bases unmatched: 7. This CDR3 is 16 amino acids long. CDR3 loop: CASSVASGSSPGELFF. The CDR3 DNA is TGTGCCAGCAGCGTAGCCAGCGGGAGTTCCCCCGGGGAGCTGTTTTTT.

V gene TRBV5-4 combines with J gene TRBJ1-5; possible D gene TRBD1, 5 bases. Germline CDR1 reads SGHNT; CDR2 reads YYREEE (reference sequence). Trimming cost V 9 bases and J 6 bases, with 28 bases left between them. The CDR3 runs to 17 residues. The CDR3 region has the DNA TGTGCCATCAGGGCGGGGGGTGCTTGGGGTGAGAGTCAGCCCCAGCATTTT. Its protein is CAIRAGGAWGESQPQHF.

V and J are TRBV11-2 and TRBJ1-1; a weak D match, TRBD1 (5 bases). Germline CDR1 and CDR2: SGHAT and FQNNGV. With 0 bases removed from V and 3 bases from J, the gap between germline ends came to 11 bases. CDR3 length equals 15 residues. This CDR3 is CASSLEGGRDTEAFF. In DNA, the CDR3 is TGTGCCAGCAGCTTAGAGGGGGGGAGGGACACTGAAGCTTTCTTT. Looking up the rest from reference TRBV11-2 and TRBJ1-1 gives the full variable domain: EAGVAQSPRYKIIEKRQSVAFWCNPISGHATLYWYQQILGQGPKLLIQFQNNGVVDDSQLPKDRFSAERLKGVDSTLKIQPAKLEDSAVYLCASSLEGGRDTEAFFGQGTRLTVV.

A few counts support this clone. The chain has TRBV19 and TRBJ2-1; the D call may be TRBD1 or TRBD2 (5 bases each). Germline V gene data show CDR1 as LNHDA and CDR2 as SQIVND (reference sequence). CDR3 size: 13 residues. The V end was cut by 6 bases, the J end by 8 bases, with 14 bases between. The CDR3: CASRLGPEDEQFF. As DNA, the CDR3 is TGTGCCAGTAGACTGGGGCCGGAGGATGAGCAGTTCTTC.

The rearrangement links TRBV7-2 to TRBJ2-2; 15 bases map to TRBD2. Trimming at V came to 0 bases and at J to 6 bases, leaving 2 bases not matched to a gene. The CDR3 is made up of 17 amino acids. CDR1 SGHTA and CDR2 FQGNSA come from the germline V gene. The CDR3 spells CASSLARTSGRAGELFF. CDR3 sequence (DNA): TGTGCCAGCAGCTTAGCGAGGACTAGCGGGAGGGCCGGGGAGCTGTTTTTT.

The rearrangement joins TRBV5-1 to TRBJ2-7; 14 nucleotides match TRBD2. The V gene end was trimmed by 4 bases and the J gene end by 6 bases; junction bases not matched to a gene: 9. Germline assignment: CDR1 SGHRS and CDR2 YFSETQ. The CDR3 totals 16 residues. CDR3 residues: CASSVTGTSGRGEQYF. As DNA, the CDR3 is TGCGCCAGCAGCGTAACCGGGACTAGCGGGAGAGGCGAGCAGTACTTC.

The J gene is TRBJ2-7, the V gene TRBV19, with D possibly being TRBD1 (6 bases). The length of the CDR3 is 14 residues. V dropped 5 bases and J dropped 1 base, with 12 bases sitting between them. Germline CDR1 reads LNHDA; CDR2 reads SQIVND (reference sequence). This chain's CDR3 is CASSEPGVSYEQYF. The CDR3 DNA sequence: TGTGCCAGTAGTGAGCCAGGGGTTTCCTACGAGCAGTACTTC.